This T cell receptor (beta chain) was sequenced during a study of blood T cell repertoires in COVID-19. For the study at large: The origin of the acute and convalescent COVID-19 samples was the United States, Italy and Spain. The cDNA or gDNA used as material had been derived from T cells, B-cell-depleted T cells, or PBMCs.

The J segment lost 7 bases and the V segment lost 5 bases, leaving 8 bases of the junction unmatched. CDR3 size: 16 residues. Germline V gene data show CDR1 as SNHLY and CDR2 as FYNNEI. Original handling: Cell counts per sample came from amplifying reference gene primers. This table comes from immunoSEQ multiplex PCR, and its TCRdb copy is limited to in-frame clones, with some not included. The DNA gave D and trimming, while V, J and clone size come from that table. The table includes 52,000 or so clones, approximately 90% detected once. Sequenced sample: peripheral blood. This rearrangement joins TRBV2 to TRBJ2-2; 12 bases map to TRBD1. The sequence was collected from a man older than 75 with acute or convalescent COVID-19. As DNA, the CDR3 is TGTGCCAGCAGTTCCCGGGACAGGGGGCGCAGCGGGGAGCTGTTTTTT. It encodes CASSSRDRGRSGELFF.